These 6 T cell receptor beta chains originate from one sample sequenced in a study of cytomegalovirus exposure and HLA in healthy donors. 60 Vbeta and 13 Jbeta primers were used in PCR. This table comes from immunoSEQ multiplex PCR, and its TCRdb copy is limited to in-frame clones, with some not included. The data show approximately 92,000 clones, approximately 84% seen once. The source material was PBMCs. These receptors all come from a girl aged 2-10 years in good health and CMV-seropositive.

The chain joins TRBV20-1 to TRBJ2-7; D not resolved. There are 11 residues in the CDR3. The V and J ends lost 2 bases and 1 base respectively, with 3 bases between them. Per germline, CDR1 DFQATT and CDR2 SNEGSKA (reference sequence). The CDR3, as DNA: TGCAGTGCTAGAATATCCTACGAGCAGTACTTC. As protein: CSARISYEQYF.

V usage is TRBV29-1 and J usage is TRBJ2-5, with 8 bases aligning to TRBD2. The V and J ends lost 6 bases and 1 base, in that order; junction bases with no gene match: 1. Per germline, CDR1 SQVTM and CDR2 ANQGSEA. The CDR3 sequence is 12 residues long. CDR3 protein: CSVAGGQETQYF. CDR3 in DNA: TGCAGCGTCGCGGGAGGCCAAGAGACCCAGTACTTC.

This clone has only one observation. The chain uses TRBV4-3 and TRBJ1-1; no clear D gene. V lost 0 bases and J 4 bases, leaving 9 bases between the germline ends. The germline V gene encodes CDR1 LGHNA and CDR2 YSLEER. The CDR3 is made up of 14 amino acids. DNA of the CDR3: TGCGCCAGCAGCCAAGAGTTAGCGAGCACTGAAGCTTTCTTT. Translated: CASSQELASTEAFF.

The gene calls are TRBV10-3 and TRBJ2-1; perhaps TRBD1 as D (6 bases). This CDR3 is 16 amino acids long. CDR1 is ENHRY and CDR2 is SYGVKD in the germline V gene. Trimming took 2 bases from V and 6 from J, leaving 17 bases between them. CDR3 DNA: TGTGCCATCAGTGAGCCGGGCAGGGGAAAATTCAATGAGCAGTTCTTC. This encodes CAISEPGRGKFNEQFF.

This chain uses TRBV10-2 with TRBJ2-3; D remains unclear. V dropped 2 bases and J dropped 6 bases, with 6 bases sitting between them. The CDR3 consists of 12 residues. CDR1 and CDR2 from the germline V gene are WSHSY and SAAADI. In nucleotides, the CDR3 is TGCGCCAGCAGTGAGCTCTACGATACGCAGTATTTT. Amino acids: CASSELYDTQYF.

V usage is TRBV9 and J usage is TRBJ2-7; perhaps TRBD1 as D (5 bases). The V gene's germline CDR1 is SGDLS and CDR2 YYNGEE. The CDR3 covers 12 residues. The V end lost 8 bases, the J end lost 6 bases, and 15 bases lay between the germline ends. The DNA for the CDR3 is TGTGCCAGTAAGGGGTTGGGCTCCGAGCAGTACTTC. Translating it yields CASKGLGSEQYF.